This passage covers 27 T cell receptor beta chains from one sample sequenced in a study of blood T cell repertoires in COVID-19. Using immunoSEQ multiplex PCR, the repertoire was profiled, and TCRdb retains in-frame clones only, with some absent. The table has 65,000 to 80,000 clones, roughly four fifths seen once. Specimen: peripheral blood. All receptors derive from a man aged 50 to 60 with acute or convalescent COVID-19.

The J gene is TRBJ1-4, the V gene TRBV4-3; tentatively, D is TRBD1 (6 bases). The CDR3 sequence is 15 residues long. Germline V gives CDR1 LGHNA, CDR2 YSLEER. V lost 1 base, J lost 7 bases, and 13 bases lay in between. DNA for the CDR3: TGCGCCAGCAGCCAAGTCAAACAGGGTTTTGAAAAACTGTTTTTT. Its translation: CASSQVKQGFEKLFF.

V is TRBV9 and J is TRBJ1-3; D is possibly TRBD1 (6 bases). Between the trimmed V and J ends, which lost 3 bases and 7 bases, there was a span of 17 bases. Germline V gene sequence: CDR1 SGDLS, CDR2 YYNGEE. The CDR3 consists of 15 residues. CDR3 sequence reads: CASSDRDTLQNTIYF. For the CDR3, the DNA is TGTGCCAGCAGCGACCGGGACACCCTACAGAACACCATATATTTT.

V is TRBV28 and J is TRBJ2-7; 10 nucleotides match TRBD1. Germline V CDR1 and CDR2: MDHEN, SYDVKM. There are 13 residues in the CDR3. V lost 8 bases to trimming and J lost 1 base; unmatched junction nucleotides: 2. CDR3 protein: CASGTGASYEQYF. CDR3 nucleotides: TGTGCCAGCGGGACAGGGGCTTCCTACGAGCAGTACTTC.

The chain has TRBV7-3 and TRBJ2-1; 10 positions agree with TRBD2. This CDR3 region has 15 residues. Unmatched junction bases numbered 4, after V lost 2 bases and J lost 6 bases. CDR1 and CDR2 from the germline V gene are SGHTA and FQGTGA. For the CDR3, the DNA is TGTGCCAGCAGCTTAGGGTCTAGCGGGAGCAATGAGCAGTTCTTC. It codes for CASSLGSSGSNEQFF.

The chain links TRBV4-3 to TRBJ1-1; 9 nucleotides align to TRBD1. Germline CDR1 reads LGHNA; CDR2 reads YSLEER. The length of the CDR3 is 17 residues. The ends lost 0 bases at V and 6 bases at J; junction bases unmatched: 11. CDR3 amino acids: CASSQDARGQGSSEAFF. The CDR3, as DNA: TGCGCCAGCAGCCAAGATGCTAGGGGACAGGGAAGCTCTGAAGCTTTCTTT.

The chain couples TRBV2 to TRBJ1-5; maybe TRBD1 (6 bases). The CDR3 loop spans 18 amino acids. Trimming took off 0 bases at V and 2 bases at J, with 17 bases between the two ends. Germline assignment: CDR1 SNHLY and CDR2 FYNNEI. The CDR3, as DNA: TGTGCCAGCAGTGAAGCCCGACAGGTGATTTATGGCAATCAGCCCCAGCATTTT. Residues: CASSEARQVIYGNQPQHF.

The rearrangement links TRBV6-5 to TRBJ1-1; a weak D match, TRBD1 (6 bases). The V end was cut by 4 bases, the J end by 3 bases, with 12 bases between. The CDR3 covers 14 residues. Germline V gene data show CDR1 as MNHEY and CDR2 as SVGAGI. CDR3 amino acids: CASSSTGIDTEAFF. Here the CDR3 DNA reads TGTGCCAGCAGTTCAACAGGGATCGACACTGAAGCTTTCTTT.

J is TRBJ1-1 and V is TRBV7-3; 7 bases agree with TRBD1. The CDR3 length is 14 residues. Germline-derived CDR1 and CDR2 are SGHTA and FQGTGA. J lost 7 bases, V lost 4 bases, and 9 bases had no gene match. Written as DNA, the CDR3 is TGTGCCAGCAGCTGCCCCGGGACAGTCATTGAAGCTTTCTTT. It yields the protein CASSCPGTVIEAFF.

V and J are TRBV7-2 and TRBJ1-1, with D perhaps matching TRBD1 (5 bases). CDR1 and CDR2 from the germline V gene are SGHTA and FQGNSA. The CDR3 totals 12 residues. With 5 bases removed from V and 7 bases from J, the gap between germline ends came to 11 bases. The CDR3 DNA follows: TGTGCCAGCAGCATCCCAGGGTTTGAAGCTTTCTTT. Amino acid sequence: CASSIPGFEAFF. Full variable domain (missing parts from reference TRBV7-2 and TRBJ1-1): GAGVSQSPSNKVTEKGKDVELRCDPISGHTALYWYRQSLGQGLEFLIYFQGNSAPDKSGLPSDRFSAERTGGSVSTLTIQRTQQEDSAVYLCASSIPGFEAFFGQGTRLTVV.

V and J are TRBV27 and TRBJ1-1; D remains unclear. Germline CDR1 MNHEY, CDR2 SMNVEV (reference sequence). The CDR3 contains 15 residues. Between the trimmed V and J ends, which lost 0 bases and 9 bases, there was a span of 17 bases. The CDR3 DNA reads TGTGCCAGCAGTTTATCGATCGGAGGCAGCTCCAAAGCTTTCTTT. Amino acid sequence: CASSLSIGGSSKAFF.

The rearrangement links TRBV10-1 to TRBJ1-1; possible D gene TRBD1, 5 bases. The CDR3 consists of 16 residues. CDR1 is WNHNN and CDR2 is SYGVQD in the germline V gene (reference sequence). Trimming left V 3 bases short and J 5 bases short, with 19 bases between. CDR3 loop: CASSDNMKGRWTEAFF. The CDR3 nucleotides read TGCGCCAGCAGTGATAATATGAAGGGGAGGTGGACTGAAGCTTTCTTT.

CDR3 DNA: TGTGCCAGTAGTATGGGCGATTCAGGAATCACCTCCTACGAGCAGTACTTC. Translated: CASSMGDSGITSYEQYF. The chain couples TRBV19 to TRBJ2-7; D gene unclear. The germline V gene has CDR1 LNHDA and CDR2 SQIVND (reference sequence). The germline V and J ends were trimmed by 3 bases and 0 bases, with 18 bases remaining between them. The CDR3 is 17 residues long.

J is TRBJ1-1 and V is TRBV6-1; TRBD1 is a possible D gene (5 bases). The CDR3 covers 14 residues. CDR1 is MNHNS and CDR2 is SASEGT in the germline V gene. Trimming removed 3 bases at V and 3 bases at J, with 11 bases between. CDR3 in amino acids: CASSESDRHTEAFF. The CDR3 DNA reads TGTGCCAGCAGTGAGTCCGACAGACACACTGAAGCTTTCTTT.

The V gene is TRBV3-1 (or the pseudogene TRBV3-2), the J gene TRBJ2-2, with D unresolved. The CDR3 totals 18 residues. Trimming removed 1 base at V and 0 bases at J, with 15 bases between. Germline V gives CDR1 LGHDT, CDR2 YNNKEL (reference sequence). Here the CDR3 DNA reads TGTGCCAGCAGCCAAGCTACTCCGGGTCCCGCGAACACCGGGGAGCTGTTTTTT. It is translated as CASSQATPGPANTGELFF.

The chain couples TRBV5-6 to TRBJ1-5, with D uncertain. Per germline, CDR1 SGHDT and CDR2 YYEEEE. Trimming removed 0 bases from V and 7 bases from J, with 8 bases in between. The CDR3 runs 13 residues. The DNA of the CDR3 is TGTGCCAGCAGCTTGGGTGATGAGCAGCCCCAGCATTTT. Translated, it gives CASSLGDEQPQHF.

This clone was seen a single time. This rearrangement joins TRBV6-2 or TRBV6-3 to TRBJ1-1; TRBD1 is a possible D gene (5 bases). CDR3 length equals 17 residues. V was cut by 5 bases and J by 0 bases, with 19 bases left in between. Germline CDR1 reads MNHEY; CDR2 reads SVGEGT. Written as DNA, the CDR3 is TGTGCCAGCAGTCCAGTCCTTGGGGGGACGTTGAACACTGAAGCTTTCTTT. It specifies CASSPVLGGTLNTEAFF.

The V call is TRBV5-4, the J call TRBJ2-1; D may be TRBD2 (6 bases). The V gene lost 5 bases and the J gene lost 4 bases, with 16 bases spanning the gap. In germline, CDR1 is SGHNT, CDR2 YYREEE (reference sequence). The CDR3 contains 15 residues. Here the CDR3 reads CASRRELAAYNEQFF. The CDR3 DNA reads as TGTGCCAGCAGGCGCGAACTAGCAGCATACAATGAGCAGTTCTTC.

V usage is TRBV30 and J usage is TRBJ1-1; D perhaps matches TRBD1 (5 bases). CDR1 is GTSNPN, CDR2 SVGIG, per germline (reference sequence). CDR3 length: 12 residues. The V end was cut by 3 bases, the J end by 5 bases, with 10 bases between. The CDR3, as DNA: TGTGCCTGGAGCGGGGGAGGGACTGAAGCTTTCTTT. Protein product: CAWSGGGTEAFF.

The DNA of the CDR3 is TGTGCCAGCTCACTGGGGACTAGCGGGAGTGTGGAGACCCAGTACTTC. The encoded protein is CASSLGTSGSVETQYF. The rearrangement joins TRBV18 to TRBJ2-5; 14 nucleotides match TRBD2. The junction had 6 bases not matched to a gene; V was cut back by 4 bases and J by 5 bases. Germline V lookup: CDR1 KGHSH, CDR2 LQKENI. The CDR3 has 16 residues.

In nucleotides, the CDR3 is TGTGCCAGCAGCCCGCCCGGGACAGTAGTTAATTCACCCCTCCACTTT. It is translated as CASSPPGTVVNSPLHF. The chain links TRBV11-3 to TRBJ1-6, with TRBD1 identical over 7 bases. The CDR3 contains 16 residues. The junction had 10 bases not matched to a gene; V was cut back by 5 bases and J by 6 bases. Germline V gives CDR1 SGHNT, CDR2 YENEEA.

The rearrangement joins TRBV5-4 to TRBJ2-1, with 8 bases aligning to TRBD2. From germline, CDR1 is SGHNT and CDR2 YYREEE (reference sequence). The CDR3 consists of 13 residues. The V and J ends lost 0 bases and 7 bases, in that order; junction bases with no gene match: 0. The CDR3 protein is CASSLGLANEQFF. The CDR3 nucleotides are TGTGCCAGCAGCTTGGGACTAGCGAATGAGCAGTTCTTC.

As regards this clone: This sample also contains other DNA sequences that code for the same CDR3. The gene calls are TRBV5-4 and TRBJ1-2; TRBD1 is a possible D gene (6 bases). Germline values: CDR1 SGHNT, CDR2 YYREEE (reference sequence). V was shortened by 3 bases and J by 2 bases, with 11 bases between the two germline ends. This CDR3 is built from 14 residues. As DNA, the CDR3 is TGTGCCAGCAGCTCAACCAGGGGCAACTATGGCTACACCTTC. Amino acids: CASSSTRGNYGYTF.

This chain uses TRBV2 with TRBJ1-5; 9 bases fit TRBD1. Germline CDR1 and CDR2: SNHLY and FYNNEI. The CDR3 spans 14 residues. J lost 6 bases, V lost 4 bases, and 4 bases had no gene match. The CDR3, as DNA: TGTGCCAGCAGTGCGGGGACAGGGTCTCAGCCCCAGCATTTT. Protein: CASSAGTGSQPQHF.

The J gene is TRBJ1-1, the V gene TRBV6-2 or TRBV6-3, with D possibly being TRBD1 (6 bases). V was cut by 2 bases and J by 7 bases, with 8 bases left in between. Germline CDR1 and CDR2: MNHEY and SVGEGT. The CDR3 has 12 residues. Here the CDR3 DNA reads TGTGCCAGCAGTTACCCAGGGGTTGAAGCTTTCTTT. This sequence encodes CASSYPGVEAFF.

This clone showed up just once. This rearrangement joins TRBV5-8 to TRBJ2-3; D is possibly TRBD2 (5 bases). Trimming removed 4 bases from V and 0 bases from J, with 9 bases in between. The length of the CDR3 is 14 residues. Germline-derived CDR1 and CDR2 are SGHTS and YDEGEE. The CDR3 protein is CASSPRTSTDTQYF. CDR3 in DNA: TGTGCCAGCAGCCCGAGGACTAGCACAGATACGCAGTATTTT.

The chain combines TRBV5-1 with TRBJ2-3, with 10 bases that match TRBD2. The CDR3 spans 14 residues. The V segment lost 6 bases and the J segment 5 bases; nucleotides outside the gene matches: 6. Germline values: CDR1 SGHRS, CDR2 YFSETQ. The CDR3 loop is CASMSGGAQDTQYF. In nucleotides, the CDR3 is TGCGCCAGCATGAGCGGGGGGGCGCAAGATACGCAGTATTTT.

This clone was recorded only once. The CDR3 DNA reads as TGTGCCAGCAGTTCCAGGGGGATTGAAAAACTGTTTTTT. This codes for CASSSRGIEKLFF. The chain couples TRBV12-3 or TRBV12-4 to TRBJ1-4; 7 nucleotides agree with TRBD1. The CDR3 consists of 13 residues. With V trimmed by 4 bases and J by 7 bases, 3 bases remained unmatched.